This T cell receptor beta chain stems from a study of control samples from healthy donors and cancer patients (dated by TCRdb to between 2020 and 2021). Receptors were amplified or captured by the immunoSEQ multiplex PCR assay. In TCRdb, the immuneACCESS table is reduced to in-frame sequences with V and J assigned. These tables do not hold every clone; where another copy was compared, an unresolved V gene accounts for under half, and the others remain unexplained. This sample gives 150,000 or so clones in total; 93% of them show up just once. The biggest ten clones account for roughly 5.7% of the sample. CDR1 and CDR2 were assigned from the germline V gene as SGHRS and YFSETQ. V loses 0 bases of germline sequence and J loses 2 bases, and the interval between the two ends is 11 bases. Reading from cysteine to phenylalanine, the CDR3 counts 15 amino acids. Kept here is only the CDR3 DNA, which spans 45 bases and is read in frame from base 1.

Regarding this clone: The antigen it binds to is not known. Per-base qualities were not stored, and no clone one base away is much larger.

The sequence joins TRBV5-1 to TRBJ1-2, with the D gene too uncertain to name. The clonotype was recovered from a man aged 18 to 29 in good health. Sequencing used blood. The sequence in DNA is TGCGCCAGCAGCTTGGTCGGCAGCGAAAACTATGGCTACACCTTC. Its protein is CASSLVGSENYGYTF.